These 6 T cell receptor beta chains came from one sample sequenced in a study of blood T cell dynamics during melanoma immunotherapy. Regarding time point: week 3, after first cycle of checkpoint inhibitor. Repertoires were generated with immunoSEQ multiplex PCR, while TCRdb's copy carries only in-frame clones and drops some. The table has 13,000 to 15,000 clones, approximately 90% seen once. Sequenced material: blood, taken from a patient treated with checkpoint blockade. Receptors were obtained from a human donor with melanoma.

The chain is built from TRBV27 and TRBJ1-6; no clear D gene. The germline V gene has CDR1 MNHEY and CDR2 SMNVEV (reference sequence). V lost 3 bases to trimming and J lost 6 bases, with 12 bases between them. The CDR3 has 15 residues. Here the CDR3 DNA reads TGTGCCAGCAGTTTTGTGGGGAGCTTTAATTCACCCCTCCACTTT. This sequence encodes CASSFVGSFNSPLHF.

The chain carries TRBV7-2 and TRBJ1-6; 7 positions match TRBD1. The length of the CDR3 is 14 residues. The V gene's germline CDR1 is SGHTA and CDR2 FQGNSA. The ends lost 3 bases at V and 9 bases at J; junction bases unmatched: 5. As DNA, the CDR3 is TGTGCCAGCAGCTTCAGGGGGAGGTTTTCACCCCTCCACTTT. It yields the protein CASSFRGRFSPLHF.

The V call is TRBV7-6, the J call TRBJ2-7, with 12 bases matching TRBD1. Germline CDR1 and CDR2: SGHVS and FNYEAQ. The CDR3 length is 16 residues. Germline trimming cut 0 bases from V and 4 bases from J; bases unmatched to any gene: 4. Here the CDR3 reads CASSLAGTGGAYEQYF. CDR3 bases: TGTGCCAGCAGCTTAGCCGGGACAGGGGGCGCTTACGAGCAGTACTTC.

The CDR3 nucleotides are TGCGCCAGCAGTGACTACCGGGCCCGGAGGGACGAAAAACTGTTTTTT. This sequence encodes CASSDYRARRDEKLFF. This sequence joins TRBV10-2 and TRBJ1-4; D may be TRBD1 (5 bases). Germline V lookup: CDR1 WSHSY, CDR2 SAAADI. The CDR3 extends over 16 amino acids. Trimming shortened V by 3 bases and J by 8 bases, and 19 bases separated the two germline ends.

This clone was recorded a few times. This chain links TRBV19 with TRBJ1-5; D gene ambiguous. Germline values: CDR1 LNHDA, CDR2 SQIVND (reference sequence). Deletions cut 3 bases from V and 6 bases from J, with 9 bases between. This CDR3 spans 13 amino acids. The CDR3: CASSIRRFQPQHF. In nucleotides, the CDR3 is TGTGCCAGTAGTATCCGGAGGTTTCAGCCCCAGCATTTT.

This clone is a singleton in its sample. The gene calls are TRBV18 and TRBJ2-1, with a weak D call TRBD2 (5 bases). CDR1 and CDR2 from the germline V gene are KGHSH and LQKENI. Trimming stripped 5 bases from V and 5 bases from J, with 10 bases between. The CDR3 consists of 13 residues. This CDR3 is CASSSRGDNEQFF. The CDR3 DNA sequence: TGTGCCAGCTCATCTCGGGGAGACAATGAGCAGTTCTTC.